This entry is about one TCR beta chain. The sample comes from a study of blood T cell repertoires in COVID-19. Study context: Some COVID-19 samples were acute and others convalescent; all came from the United States, Italy and Spain. Sample material is recorded as cDNA or gDNA derived from T cells, B-cell-depleted T cells, or PBMCs.

As handled by the study authors: The assay estimated nucleated cells by amplifying reference gene primers. The repertoire was sequenced with immunoSEQ multiplex PCR; TCRdb's copy has only in-frame clones and lacks some. The DNA gave D and trimming, while V, J and clone size come from that table. The table lists over 200,000 clones, over 80% of them singletons, with roughly 4.9% in the top ten. Trimming removed 1 base from V and 4 bases from J; junction bases left unmatched: 15. The CDR3 is 20 residues long. Germline CDR1 reads SGHVS; CDR2 reads FQNEAQ. This chain joins TRBV7-8 and TRBJ2-1; TRBD2 matches at 11 bases. The sequence was obtained from a human donor in a cohort sampled during active COVID-19. Specimen: peripheral blood. CDR3 amino acids: CASSLVGLAVRYRGYNEQFF. The CDR3 DNA reads TGTGCCAGCAGCTTAGTGGGACTAGCGGTAAGGTACAGGGGGTACAATGAGCAGTTCTTC.